The sequence of this T cell receptor (beta chain) was determined in a study of CD4+ T cells in melanoma. Findings and caveats of the study: CD8+ T cell, macrophage and B cell function reportedly correlated with neoantigen-specific CD4+ T cells. Reportedly, melanoma neoantigen-specific CD4+ T cells showed varied differentiation states.

The CDR3 contains 15 residues. The V segment lost 5 bases and the J segment 4 bases; nucleotides outside the gene matches: 6. Germline CDR1 reads SGHTA; CDR2 reads FQGNSA. Here immunoSEQ multiplex PCR was the method, and the copy in TCRdb shows in-frame clones only, minus some. The top ten clones hold 3% to 4% of a sample with some 110,000 clones, 92% of them seen once. For this clone: Its antigen remains unidentified.

The rearrangement uses TRBV7-2 and TRBJ2-7, with 12 bases identical to TRBD2. This sequence was found in a human donor with melanoma. The material sequenced was peripheral blood. The CDR3 spells CASSLGLAGTYEQYF. CDR3 DNA: TGTGCCAGCAGCCTGGGACTAGCGGGCACATACGAGCAGTACTTC.